Listed below are T cell receptor beta chains from one sample, sequenced in a study of blood T cell repertoires in COVID-19. The data were produced by immunoSEQ multiplex PCR, yet TCRdb's version contains in-frame clones alone and is incomplete. Of more than 350,000 clones in the sample, around 87% were seen once. The specimen was peripheral blood. The receptors here all came from a woman in her twenties or thirties with COVID-19, enrolled during active disease. CDR3s include the opening cysteine and the closing phenylalanine or tryptophan. A D gene is named only where the DNA matches it firmly. Only part of the rows carry a size: once, few, many, or a class if the clone is expanded.

j_call cdr3_length v_call d_call clone_size cdr3_aa cdr3_nt
TRBJ2-1 15 TRBV10-3 TRBD2 . CAISDDGGLYNEQFF TGTGCCATCAGTGATGACGGGGGGTTATACAATGAGCAGTTCTTC
TRBJ2-2 15 TRBV24-1 . few CATSELQGGTGELFF TGTGCCACCAGTGAGCTACAGGGTGGGACCGGGGAGCTGTTTTTT
TRBJ2-5 15 TRBV4-2 TRBD2 . CASSQVAGGQETQYF TGTGCCAGCAGCCAAGTAGCGGGGGGACAAGAGACCCAGTACTTC
TRBJ2-2 16 TRBV24-1 . . CATSDFSGANTGELFF TGTGCCACCAGTGATTTTAGCGGCGCGAACACCGGGGAGCTGTTTTTT
TRBJ1-1 13 TRBV27 . . CASRKGQLNEAFF TGTGCCAGCAGGAAAGGACAGTTAAATGAAGCTTTCTTT
TRBJ2-3 17 TRBV5-4 TRBD2 . CASTLSSGRALGDTQYF TGTGCCAGCACCCTTTCTAGCGGGAGGGCCCTCGGGGATACGCAGTATTTT
TRBJ1-5 15 TRBV19 TRBD1 . CASSISRGAYQPQHF TGTGCCAGTAGTATCAGCAGGGGGGCCTATCAGCCCCAGCATTTT
TRBJ2-4 15 TRBV28 . . CASSRGSGTKNIQYF TGTGCCAGCAGTAGGGGGTCGGGTACCAAAAACATTCAGTACTTC
TRBJ2-7 15 TRBV10-3 TRBD2 . CAISGGSGVTYEQYF TGTGCCATCAGTGGTGGGAGCGGGGTAACCTACGAGCAGTACTTC
TRBJ2-7 14 TRBV6-2/TRBV6-3 TRBD2 few CASSKLAVSYEQYF TGTGCCAGCAGTAAGCTAGCGGTCTCGTACGAGCAGTACTTC
TRBJ2-5 17 TRBV3-1/TRBV3-2 . . CASSQVPVGQFQETQYF TGTGCCAGCAGCCAAGTTCCGGTCGGACAGTTCCAAGAGACCCAGTACTTC
TRBJ2-7 15 TRBV19 TRBD1 . CASSTQTGFGDEQYF TGTGCCAGTAGTACCCAGACAGGGTTCGGTGACGAGCAGTACTTC
TRBJ1-6 15 TRBV27 TRBD1 . CASSKPGQGNSPLHF TGTGCCAGCAGCAAGCCGGGACAGGGGAATTCACCCCTCCACTTT
TRBJ2-1 17 TRBV3-1/TRBV3-2 . . CASRRWWGVSSYNEQFF TGTGCCAGCAGGCGATGGTGGGGGGTGAGCTCCTACAATGAGCAGTTCTTC
TRBJ2-1 15 TRBV12-2 . . CASRPPTLGVNEQFF TGTGCAAGTCGCCCCCCAACCCTCGGGGTCAATGAGCAGTTCTTC
TRBJ1-2 12 TRBV24-1 . . CATSDRTTGYTF TGTGCCACCAGTGATCGGACAACGGGCTACACCTTC
TRBJ2-7 13 TRBV29-1 TRBD1 . CSGGRGYSYEQYF TGCAGCGGGGGCAGGGGGTACTCCTACGAGCAGTACTTC
TRBJ2-7 12 TRBV27 TRBD1 . CASSFGTDEQYF TGTGCCAGCAGTTTTGGGACAGATGAGCAGTACTTC
TRBJ2-7 13 TRBV2 . . CASRVAALGEQYF TGTGCCAGCAGGGTGGCGGCTTTAGGCGAGCAGTACTTC
TRBJ2-7 11 TRBV10-3 TRBD2 few CATSLGGEQYF TGTGCCACCTCTCTGGGGGGGGAGCAGTACTTC
TRBJ1-3 16 TRBV7-9 . . CASSPLRGSSGNTIYF TGTGCCAGCAGCCCTCTCCGGGGAAGCTCTGGAAACACCATATATTTT
TRBJ2-3 17 TRBV10-1 TRBD1 . CASSAPNGQGDTDTQYF TGCGCCAGCAGTGCCCCCAATGGACAGGGGGACACAGATACGCAGTATTTT
TRBJ2-7 12 TRBV24-1 . . CATSGSSYEQYF TGTGCCACCAGTGGGAGCTCCTACGAGCAGTACTTC
TRBJ1-1 11 TRBV6-5 . . CASSYPAEAFF TGTGCCAGCAGTTACCCGGCTGAAGCTTTCTTT
TRBJ1-3 16 TRBV28 TRBD1 . CASRRRDRGYGNTIYF TGTGCCAGCAGGAGGAGGGACAGGGGTTACGGAAACACCATATATTTT
TRBJ2-1 13 TRBV12-3/TRBV12-4 . few CASSLSSSSEQFF TGTGCCAGCAGTTTAAGCAGCTCTAGTGAGCAGTTCTTC
TRBJ2-7 14 TRBV6-5 TRBD1 . CASSRTGGAGEQYF TGTGCCAGTTCGCGGACAGGGGGGGCCGGCGAGCAGTACTTC
TRBJ2-5 13 TRBV7-8 TRBD2 . CASIRSGRETQYF TGTGCCAGCATCCGCAGCGGGAGGGAGACCCAGTACTTC
TRBJ2-3 14 TRBV28 . . CASSLQSSTDTQYF TGTGCCAGCAGTTTGCAGTCTAGCACAGATACGCAGTATTTT
TRBJ2-5 15 TRBV6-2/TRBV6-3 TRBD2 . CASSEPTSGKETQYF TGTGCCAGCAGTGAGCCGACTAGCGGGAAAGAGACCCAGTACTTC
TRBJ2-3 16 TRBV5-1 . . CASSPVGTRLTDTQYF TGCGCCAGCAGCCCTGTCGGCACCCGACTCACAGATACGCAGTATTTT
TRBJ1-5 15 TRBV7-2 . few CASSPQGTRKMAQHF TGTGCCAGCAGCCCACAGGGAACTCGGAAAATGGCCCAGCATTTT
TRBJ2-5 16 TRBV5-4 TRBD2 . CASSHRAGEVGETQYF TGTGCCAGCAGTCATAGAGCGGGAGAGGTTGGGGAGACCCAGTACTTC
TRBJ2-1 14 TRBV4-3 TRBD2 . CASSQGTSGGEQFF TGCGCCAGCAGCCAAGGGACTAGCGGTGGAGAGCAGTTCTTC
TRBJ1-1 15 TRBV28 . . CASSLLIGVGTEAFF TGTGCCAGCAGTTTATTAATAGGGGTGGGGACTGAAGCTTTCTTT